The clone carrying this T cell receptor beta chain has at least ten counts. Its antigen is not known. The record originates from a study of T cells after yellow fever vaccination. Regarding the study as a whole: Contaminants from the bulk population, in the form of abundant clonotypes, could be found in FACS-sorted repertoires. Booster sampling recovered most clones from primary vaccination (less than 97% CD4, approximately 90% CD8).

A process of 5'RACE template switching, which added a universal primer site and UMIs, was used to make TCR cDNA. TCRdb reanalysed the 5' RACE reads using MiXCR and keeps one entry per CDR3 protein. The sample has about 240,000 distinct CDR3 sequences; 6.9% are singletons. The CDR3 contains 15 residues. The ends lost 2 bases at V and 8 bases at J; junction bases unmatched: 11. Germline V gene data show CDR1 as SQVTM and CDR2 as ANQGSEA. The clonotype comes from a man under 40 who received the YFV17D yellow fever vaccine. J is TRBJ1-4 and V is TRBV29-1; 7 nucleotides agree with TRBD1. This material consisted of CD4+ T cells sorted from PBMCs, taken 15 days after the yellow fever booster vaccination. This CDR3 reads CSVETLEGAHEKLFF. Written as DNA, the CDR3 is TGCAGCGTTGAAACCCTCGAGGGGGCACACGAAAAACTGTTTTTT.